Shown below are 18 T cell receptor beta chains from a single sample sequenced in a study of STAT3 mutations in large granular lymphocyte leukemia. Repertoires were generated with immunoSEQ multiplex PCR, while TCRdb's copy carries only in-frame clones and drops some. The sample shows 1,500 to 2,000 clones, approximately 60% of them seen only once. Points from the study as a whole: Every T-LGLL patient had at least one immunodominant TCRbeta clonotype.

No antigen is known for these receptors. The sample was peripheral blood mononuclear cells. Every receptor here comes from a man aged 55 to 70 with T-cell large granular lymphocyte leukemia. Some clones in this sample may be carry-over from other donors' samples.

The rearrangement joins TRBV30 to TRBJ1-1; TRBD1 might be the D (6 bases). Germline-derived CDR1 and CDR2 are GTSNPN and SVGIG (reference sequence). Trimming stripped 3 bases from V and 8 bases from J, with 16 bases between. The CDR3 has 13 residues. This chain's CDR3 is CAWSPLRGAEAFF. The CDR3 nucleotides are TGTGCCTGGAGCCCGCTTAGGGGGGCCGAAGCTTTCTTT.

The J gene is TRBJ1-1, the V gene TRBV6-6; D call uncertain. Germline V gene sequence: CDR1 MNHNY, CDR2 SVGAGI (reference sequence). The V end was cut by 2 bases, the J end by 2 bases, with 3 bases between. CDR3 length equals 12 residues. CDR3 coding DNA: TGTGCCAGCAGTTACCGCAACACTGAAGCTTTCTTT. It encodes CASSYRNTEAFF.

The chain has TRBV5-4 and TRBJ1-1; perhaps TRBD1 as D (5 bases). The germline gives CDR1 SGHNT, CDR2 YYREEE (reference sequence). V lost 0 bases and J 4 bases, leaving 13 bases between the germline ends. The CDR3 extends over 15 amino acids. CDR3 sequence reads: CASSLAGGGGTEAFF. The CDR3 DNA reads TGTGCCAGCAGCTTGGCCGGGGGGGGAGGCACTGAAGCTTTCTTT.

CDR3 region: CASSYSYSNQPQHF. The CDR3 DNA reads TGTGCCAGCAGCTATTCTTATAGCAATCAGCCCCAGCATTTT. The V and J genes are TRBV7-9 and TRBJ1-5, with D hard to call. Trimming left V 4 bases short and J 0 bases short, with 7 bases between. CDR3 length equals 14 residues. Germline assignment: CDR1 SEHNR and CDR2 FQNEAQ (reference sequence).

The chain is built from TRBV27 and TRBJ2-7; 14 bases fit TRBD2. The CDR3 covers 16 residues. Germline CDR1 is MNHEY and CDR2 is SMNVEV (reference sequence). With V trimmed by 5 bases and J by 3 bases, 6 bases remained unmatched. The CDR3 protein is CASSPPGLAGVYEQYF. CDR3 bases: TGTGCCAGCAGTCCACCGGGACTAGCGGGGGTCTACGAGCAGTACTTC.

This clone was seen a handful of times. J is TRBJ2-7 and V is TRBV9; D is unclear. Germline V gives CDR1 SGDLS, CDR2 YYNGEE. Trimming removed 3 bases at V and 0 bases at J, with 7 bases between. This CDR3 comprises 13 residues. The CDR3 protein is CASSEEYSYEQYF. The CDR3 nucleotides read TGTGCCAGCAGCGAGGAATACTCCTACGAGCAGTACTTC. The whole variable domain, filled in from reference TRBV9 and TRBJ2-7, reads DSGVTQTPKHLITATGQRVTLRCSPRSGDLSVYWYQQSLDQGLQFLIQYYNGEERAKGNILERFSAQQFPDLHSELNLSSLELGDSALYFCASSEEYSYEQYFGPGTRLTVT.

The chain carries TRBV30 and TRBJ1-4, with D unresolved. V lost 0 bases and J lost 12, with 8 bases in between. This CDR3 has 11 amino acids. The germline V gene encodes CDR1 GTSNPN and CDR2 SVGIG (reference sequence). The DNA for the CDR3 is TGTGCCTGGAGTGTACCCGGAGAACTGTTTTTT. It codes for CAWSVPGELFF.

In DNA form, the CDR3 reads TGTGCCAGCAGTATGGGATCCTCGGATAGTGAGCAGTTCTTC. It is translated as CASSMGSSDSEQFF. V is TRBV27 and J is TRBJ2-1; D is unresolved. V lost 5 bases and J lost 9, with 17 bases in between. The CDR3 totals 14 residues. Germline CDR1 and CDR2: MNHEY and SMNVEV (reference sequence).

This chain uses TRBV27 with TRBJ1-5, with a tentative D call TRBD1 (5 bases). The CDR3 spans 13 residues. CDR1 is MNHEY, CDR2 SMNVEV, per germline (reference sequence). Trimming pared 3 bases from V and 4 bases from J, leaving 7 bases between. CDR3 in DNA: TGTGCCAGCAGTTTCGACAGTAATCAGCCCCAGCATTTT. Translated: CASSFDSNQPQHF.

A few counts support this clone. The rearrangement uses TRBV9 and TRBJ2-3; D ambiguous. The length of the CDR3 is 16 residues. The germline V gene encodes CDR1 SGDLS and CDR2 YYNGEE. V was clipped by 5 bases and J by 2 bases, with 18 bases between them. Here the CDR3 DNA reads TGTGCCAGCAGAGGTGGCAGGACCTCGCACACAGATACGCAGTATTTT. Translation gives CASRGGRTSHTDTQYF.

The chain joins TRBV18 to TRBJ2-5; D may be TRBD2 (6 bases). V was trimmed by 5 bases and J by 5 bases, leaving 12 bases between them. Germline loops: CDR1 KGHSH, CDR2 LQKENI. The CDR3 extends over 13 amino acids. In nucleotides, the CDR3 is TGTGCCAGCTCATCTTCAGGGAGGGAGACCCAGTACTTC. The encoded protein is CASSSSGRETQYF. The whole variable domain, remainder taken from reference TRBV18 and TRBJ2-5, is NAGVMQNPRHLVRRRGQEARLRCSPMKGHSHVYWYRQLPEEGLKFMVYLQKENIIDESGMPKERFSAEFPKEGPSILRIQQVVRGDSAAYFCASSSSGRETQYFGPGTRLLVL.

V and J are TRBV4-2 and TRBJ2-7, with D unresolved. V was shortened by 0 bases and J by 0 bases, with 12 bases between the two germline ends. This CDR3 has 16 amino acids. CDR1 and CDR2 from the germline V gene are LGHNA and YNFKEQ. CDR3 coding DNA: TGTGCCAGCAGCCAAGACTATGGCGCGAGCTCCTACGAGCAGTACTTC. Protein sequence: CASSQDYGASSYEQYF.

This chain connects TRBV5-1 to TRBJ2-3; D remains unclear. V was trimmed by 5 bases and J by 2 bases, leaving 6 bases between them. CDR1 and CDR2 (germline): SGHRS, YFSETQ. There are 12 residues in the CDR3. Written as DNA, the CDR3 is TGCGCCAGCAGTTACGACACAGATACGCAGTATTTT. It codes for CASSYDTDTQYF.

The chain joins TRBV6-4 to TRBJ2-1; 11 nucleotides align to TRBD2. The CDR3 covers 15 residues. CDR1 MRHNA and CDR2 SNTAGT come from the germline V gene. V dropped 5 bases and J dropped 8; count of bases not matched to a gene: 8. CDR3 sequence: CASSKTSGTTDEQFF. CDR3 DNA: TGTGCCAGCAGTAAGACTAGCGGGACGACGGATGAGCAGTTCTTC.

This chain uses TRBV4-3 with TRBJ1-2; TRBD1 matches 7 bases. The ends lost 3 bases at V and 4 bases at J; junction bases unmatched: 11. This CDR3 region has 16 residues. Germline-derived CDR1 and CDR2 are LGHNA and YSLEER. The CDR3 protein is CASSHTPETGIYGYTF. For the CDR3, the DNA is TGCGCCAGCAGCCACACACCCGAGACAGGGATCTATGGCTACACCTTC.

CDR3 in amino acids: CASSLGAGIPTEAFF. CDR3 coding DNA: TGCGCCAGCAGCTTGGGAGCCGGGATCCCCACTGAAGCTTTCTTT. V is TRBV5-1 and J is TRBJ1-1; D gene uncertain. Per germline, CDR1 SGHRS and CDR2 YFSETQ. CDR3 size: 15 residues. V shed 0 bases and J shed 4 bases, with 13 bases lying between them.

The J gene is TRBJ1-1, the V gene TRBV30; D perhaps matches TRBD1 (6 bases). CDR3 size: 13 residues. CDR1 and CDR2 from the germline V gene are GTSNPN and SVGIG (reference sequence). The ends were cut back, 0 bases at V and 1 base at J, with 6 bases in the middle. The CDR3 nucleotides are TGTGCCTGGAGTGTACAGGGGAACACTGAAGCTTTCTTT. This codes for CAWSVQGNTEAFF. Full variable domain (remainder filled in from reference TRBV30 and TRBJ1-1): SQTIHQWPATLVQPVGSPLSLECTVEGTSNPNLYWYRQAAGRGLQLLFYSVGIGQISSEVPQNLSASRPQDRQFILSSKKLLLSDSGFYLCAWSVQGNTEAFFGQGTRLTVV.

The chain recombines TRBV7-1 with TRBJ1-2; 10 bases are a match to TRBD1. TRBV7-1 belongs to the ORF category, with a function that is uncertain. CDR3 length equals 16 residues. The V segment lost 4 bases and the J segment 7 bases; nucleotides outside the gene matches: 12. As DNA, the CDR3 is TGTGCCAGCAGCTTACTTTCCGGGACAGGGGACCCTGGCTACACCTTC. Its translation: CASSLLSGTGDPGYTF.